The clone carrying this TCR beta chain was seen a few times. The data derive from a study of T cell changes during pregnancy in multiple sclerosis. Profiling relied on immunoSEQ multiplex PCR, and the TCRdb table lists in-frame clones only, not all of them. The profile shows 90,000 to 95,000 clones, around 93% of them singletons. This CDR3 has 15 amino acids. With 1 base removed from V and 2 bases from J, the gap between germline ends came to 6 bases. The germline CDR1 and CDR2 sequences are SGHVS and FQNEAQ. The receptor was derived from a female donor with multiple sclerosis, enrolled in a pregnancy study. The sample here was peripheral blood, taken in the third trimester of pregnancy. The V and J genes are TRBV7-8 and TRBJ2-6, with a possible D match to TRBD2 (5 bases). The CDR3 is CASSLGAAGANVLTF. Written as DNA, the CDR3 is TGTGCCAGCAGCTTAGGAGCGGCTGGGGCCAACGTCCTGACTTTC.